This T cell receptor (beta chain) was captured in a study of blood T cells in healthy people across ages. V gave up 8 bases and J gave up 0 bases, with 21 bases separating them. The CDR3 length is 17 residues. Germline CDR1 SGHAT, CDR2 FQNNGV. PCR was performed a second time for roughly 7 to 11 cycles using a sample-barcoded 5' primer and a J-beta primer mix. TCRdb used MiXCR to reprocess the 5' RACE reads, holding one entry per CDR3 protein. The sample shows about 970,000 distinct CDR3 sequences, roughly 51% of them seen only once. Sequenced sample: blood. The V call is TRBV11-2, the J call TRBJ2-3; maybe TRBD1 (6 bases). The clonotype originates from a woman aged 55-75 years in good health. CDR3 in amino acids: CASFSLGGTKSTDTQYF. DNA of the CDR3: TGTGCCAGCTTCTCCCTAGGGGGAACCAAAAGCACAGATACGCAGTATTTT.